The 2 T cell receptor beta chains below were found in one sample sequenced in a study of long-term antiretroviral therapy in people with HIV. Runs used v3.0 of the immunoSEQ assay and were done at survey level. Profiled with immunoSEQ multiplex PCR; TCRdb holds only in-frame clones, not every one. The data show approximately 27,000 clones, with just over 90% seen just once and approximately 4% held by the top ten. The sample consisted of unsorted PBMCs, taken 3.1 years after starting antiretroviral therapy. The receptors were gathered from a man aged 18-30 years with HIV.

The V gene is TRBV10-3, the J gene TRBJ1-1; TRBD1 matches at 9 bases. The germline V gene has CDR1 ENHRY and CDR2 SYGVKD. The CDR3 covers 14 residues. J gave up 5 bases and V 7 bases, and 8 bases lay outside the gene matches. The CDR3: CAITGDREGTEAFF. CDR3 coding DNA: TGTGCCATCACGGGGGACAGGGAGGGTACTGAAGCTTTCTTT.

The rearrangement joins TRBV4-3 to TRBJ1-1; 8 positions match TRBD1. The V segment lost 4 bases and the J segment 8 bases; nucleotides outside the gene matches: 15. This CDR3 is built from 16 residues. Germline V CDR1 and CDR2: LGHNA, YSLEER. The CDR3 sequence is CASSRGQGIGDWEAFF. DNA of the CDR3: TGCGCCAGCAGCCGTGGACAGGGAATAGGAGACTGGGAAGCTTTCTTT.